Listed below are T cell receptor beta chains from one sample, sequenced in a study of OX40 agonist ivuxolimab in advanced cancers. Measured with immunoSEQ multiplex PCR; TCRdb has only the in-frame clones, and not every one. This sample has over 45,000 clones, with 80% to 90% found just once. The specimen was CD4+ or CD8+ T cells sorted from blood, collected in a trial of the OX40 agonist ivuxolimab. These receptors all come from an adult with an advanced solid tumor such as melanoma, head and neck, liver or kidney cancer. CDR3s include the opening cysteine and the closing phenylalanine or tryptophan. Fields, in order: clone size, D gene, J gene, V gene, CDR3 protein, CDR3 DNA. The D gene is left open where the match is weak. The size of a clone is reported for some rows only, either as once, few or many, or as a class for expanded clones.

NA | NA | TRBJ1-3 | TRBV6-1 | CASSPGDWSGNTIYF | TGTGCCAGCAGTCCAGGGGACTGGTCTGGAAACACCATATATTTT
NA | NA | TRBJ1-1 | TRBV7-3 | CASSSSFTTEAFF | TGTGCCAGCAGCTCGTCTTTTACTACTGAAGCTTTCTTT
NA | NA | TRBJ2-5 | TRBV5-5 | CASSPRSRETQYF | TGTGCCAGCAGCCCACGGTCCAGAGAGACCCAGTACTTC
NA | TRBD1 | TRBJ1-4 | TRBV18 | CASSPTGTVTNEKLFF | TGTGCCAGCTCACCAACCGGGACAGTTACTAATGAAAAACTGTTTTTT
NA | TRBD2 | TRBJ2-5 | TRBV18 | CASSPTGLGETQYF | TGTGCCAGCTCACCCACCGGACTAGGAGAGACCCAGTACTTC
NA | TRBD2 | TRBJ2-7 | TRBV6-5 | CASSYQRETLEQYF | TGTGCCAGCAGTTATCAGCGGGAGACCCTCGAGCAGTACTTC
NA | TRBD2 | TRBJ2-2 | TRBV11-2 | CASSFSGRASGGELFF | TGTGCCAGCAGCTTTAGCGGGAGGGCCTCTGGGGGGGAGCTGTTTTTT
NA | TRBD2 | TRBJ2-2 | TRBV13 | CASSGRGRQNTGELFF | TGTGCCAGCAGCGGGAGGGGTCGGCAAAACACCGGGGAGCTGTTTTTT
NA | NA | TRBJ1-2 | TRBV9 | CASSVSGQNYGYTF | TGTGCCAGCAGCGTCTCAGGGCAAAACTATGGCTACACCTTC
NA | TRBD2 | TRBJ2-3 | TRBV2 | CATSGLGSGTQYF | TGTGCCACCTCGGGACTAGGGTCGGGTACGCAGTATTTT
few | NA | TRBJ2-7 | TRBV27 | CASRKGVERAYEQYF | TGTGCCAGCAGGAAGGGGGTGGAGAGGGCCTACGAGCAGTACTTC
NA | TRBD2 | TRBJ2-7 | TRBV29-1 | CSAVGGSGPYNYEQYF | TGCAGCGCTGTGGGGGGGTCGGGCCCTTACAACTACGAGCAGTACTTC
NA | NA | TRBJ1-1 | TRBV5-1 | CASSEGMNTEAFF | TGCGCCAGCAGCGAAGGGATGAACACTGAAGCTTTCTTT
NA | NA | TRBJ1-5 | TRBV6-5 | CASSSRRGEQPQHF | TGTGCCAGCAGCTCTCGGAGGGGGGAACAGCCCCAGCATTTT
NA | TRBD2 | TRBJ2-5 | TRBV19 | CATFSGSQETQYF | TGTGCCACCTTTAGCGGGAGTCAAGAGACCCAGTACTTC
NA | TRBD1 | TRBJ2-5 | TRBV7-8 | CASSFGQGGQETQYF | TGTGCCAGCAGCTTTGGACAGGGCGGGCAAGAGACCCAGTACTTC
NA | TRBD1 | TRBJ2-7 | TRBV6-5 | CASRGQYEQYF | TGTGCCAGCAGGGGACAGTACGAGCAGTACTTC
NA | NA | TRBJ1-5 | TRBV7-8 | CASSSQATGNQPQHF | TGTGCCAGCAGCTCCCAGGCTACGGGCAATCAGCCCCAGCATTTT
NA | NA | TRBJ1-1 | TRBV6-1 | CASSEGWDTEAFF | TGTGCCAGCAGTGAAGGTTGGGACACTGAAGCTTTCTTT
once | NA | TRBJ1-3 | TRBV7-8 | CASSLAGYSGNTIYF | TGTGCCAGCAGCTTAGCTGGCTACTCTGGAAACACCATATATTTT
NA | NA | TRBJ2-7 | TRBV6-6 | CASSSSSGQTYEQYF | TGTGCCAGCAGTTCCTCCTCCGGACAGACCTACGAGCAGTACTTC
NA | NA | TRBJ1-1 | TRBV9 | CASSVGTLPTTEAFF | TGTGCCAGCAGCGTAGGGACTTTACCGACAACTGAAGCTTTCTTT
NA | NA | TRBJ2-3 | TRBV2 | CASIWAEHTDTQYF | TGTGCCAGCATTTGGGCGGAACACACAGATACGCAGTATTTT
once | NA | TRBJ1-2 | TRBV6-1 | CASNRGAFNYGYTF | TGTGCCAGCAATAGGGGGGCATTTAACTATGGCTACACCTTC
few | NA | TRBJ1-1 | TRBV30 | CAWRQNTVTEAFF | TGTGCCTGGAGGCAAAACACAGTCACTGAAGCTTTCTTT
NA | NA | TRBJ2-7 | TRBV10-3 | CAMAKDGNEQYF | TGTGCCATGGCCAAGGATGGTAACGAGCAGTACTTC
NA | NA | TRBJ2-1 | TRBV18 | CASSPWDSTFAEQFF | TGTGCCAGCTCACCATGGGACTCCACATTTGCTGAGCAGTTCTTC
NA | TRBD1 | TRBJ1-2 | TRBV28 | CASSPPTGTVGGYTF | TGTGCCAGCAGTCCCCCGACAGGGACAGTTGGAGGCTACACCTTC
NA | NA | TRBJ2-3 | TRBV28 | CASSFRNTQYF | TGTGCCAGCAGTTTCCGAAATACGCAGTATTTT
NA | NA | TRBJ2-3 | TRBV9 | CASSVVSGEDTQYF | TGTGCCAGCAGCGTAGTCTCTGGGGAGGATACGCAGTATTTT
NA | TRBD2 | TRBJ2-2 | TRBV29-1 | CSVRLASGELFF | TGCAGCGTTCGACTAGCGAGCGGGGAGCTGTTTTTT
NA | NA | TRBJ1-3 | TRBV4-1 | CASSQTVVSGNTIYF | TGCGCCAGCAGCCAAACGGTTGTGAGTGGAAACACCATATATTTT
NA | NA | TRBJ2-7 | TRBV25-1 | CASSDSGEIYEQYF | TGTGCCAGCAGTGACTCAGGGGAAATTTACGAGCAGTACTTC
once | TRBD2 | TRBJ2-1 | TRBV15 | CATSREGLASNEQFF | TGTGCCACCAGCAGAGAAGGACTAGCCTCCAATGAGCAGTTCTTC
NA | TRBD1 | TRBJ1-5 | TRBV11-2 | CASSPGTGRNQPQHF | TGTGCCAGCAGCCCCGGGACAGGGAGGAATCAGCCCCAGCATTTT
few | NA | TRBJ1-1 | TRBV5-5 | CASSATPSTDNTEAFF | TGTGCCAGCAGCGCCACTCCAAGCACAGACAACACTGAAGCTTTCTTT
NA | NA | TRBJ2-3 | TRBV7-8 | CASSLGGTDTQYF | TGTGCCAGCAGCTTAGGGGGGACAGATACGCAGTATTTT
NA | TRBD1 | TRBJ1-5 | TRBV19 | CASSPRQGGLQPQHF | TGTGCCAGTAGTCCCCGACAGGGGGGCTTACAGCCCCAGCATTTT
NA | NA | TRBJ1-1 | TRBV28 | CASSFLREAFF | TGTGCCAGCAGTTTTTTGCGGGAAGCTTTCTTT
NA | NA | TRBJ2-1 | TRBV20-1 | CSAGVPEQFF | TGCAGTGCCGGAGTTCCTGAGCAGTTCTTC
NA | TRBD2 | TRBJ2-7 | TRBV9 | CASSPPRGGSYEQYF | TGTGCCAGCAGCCCACCGAGGGGCGGGAGCTACGAGCAGTACTTC
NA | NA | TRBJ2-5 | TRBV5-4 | CASSLILDSTQETQYF | TGTGCCAGCAGCCTTATCTTGGACAGCACTCAAGAGACCCAGTACTTC
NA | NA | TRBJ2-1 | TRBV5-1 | CASSFTRDTPGGVF | TGCGCCAGCAGCTTTACCCGGGACACACCTGGAGGGGTCTTC
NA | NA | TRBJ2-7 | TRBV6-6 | CASSYSRAVYEQYF | TGTGCCAGCAGTTACTCGAGGGCAGTTTACGAGCAGTACTTC
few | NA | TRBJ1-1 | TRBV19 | CASSMGLMNTEAFF | TGTGCCAGTAGTATGGGACTTATGAACACTGAAGCTTTCTTT
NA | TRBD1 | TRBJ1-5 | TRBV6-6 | CASSLRQGASNQPQHF | TGTGCCAGCAGCCTACGACAGGGGGCCAGCAATCAGCCCCAGCATTTT
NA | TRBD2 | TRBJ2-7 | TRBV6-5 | CASSKREGAYEQYF | TGTGCCAGCAGTAAGCGGGAGGGGGCCTACGAGCAGTACTTC
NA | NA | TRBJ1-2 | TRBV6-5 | CASSPPGGNYGYTF | TGTGCCAGCAGCCCCCCCGGGGGGAACTATGGCTACACCTTC
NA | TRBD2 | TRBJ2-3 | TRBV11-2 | CASSPPGLASDTQYF | TGTGCCAGCAGCCCTCCCGGACTAGCGTCAGATACGCAGTATTTT